These 18 T cell receptor beta chains came from one sample sequenced in a study of blood T cell repertoires in COVID-19. TCRdb's table, derived via immunoSEQ multiplex PCR, lists solely in-frame clones and lacks some. The sample shows about 170,000 clones, around 92% of them seen only once. Sequencing used peripheral blood. All receptors derive from a man aged 30-40 years with COVID-19, enrolled during active disease.

The genes are TRBV9 and TRBJ1-6, with a weak D call TRBD1 (6 bases). The CDR3 length is 17 residues. Trimming shortened V by 2 bases and J by 7 bases, and 19 bases separated the two germline ends. In germline, CDR1 is SGDLS, CDR2 YYNGEE. CDR3 residues: CASSVSFRDMGNSPLHF. DNA for the CDR3: TGTGCCAGCAGCGTCTCCTTCCGGGACATGGGGAATTCACCCCTCCACTTT.

The V and J genes are TRBV6-6 and TRBJ1-2, with D perhaps matching TRBD1 (6 bases). Trimming shortened V by 2 bases and J by 0 bases, and 10 bases separated the two germline ends. Germline V gene lookup returns CDR1 MNHNY and CDR2 SVGAGI (reference sequence). There are 15 residues in the CDR3. The CDR3 DNA is TGTGCCAGCAGTTACGTACAGGGAGCTAACTATGGCTACACCTTC. This sequence encodes CASSYVQGANYGYTF.

This chain links TRBV5-6 with TRBJ1-4; tentative D call: TRBD1 (6 bases). Deletions cut 4 bases from V and 8 bases from J, with 18 bases between. CDR3 length: 15 amino acids. Per germline, CDR1 SGHDT and CDR2 YYEEEE. The CDR3 sequence: CASSTSTGSWEKLFF. DNA for the CDR3: TGTGCCAGCAGCACTTCCACAGGGAGCTGGGAAAAACTGTTTTTT. Using reference TRBV5-6 and TRBJ1-4 for the parts outside the CDR3, the full variable domain is DAGVTQSPTHLIKTRGQQVTLRCSPKSGHDTVSWYQQALGQGPQFIFQYYEEEERQRGNFPDRFSGHQFPNYSSELNVNALLLGDSALYLCASSTSTGSWEKLFFGSGTQLSVL.

The rearrangement uses TRBV7-9 and TRBJ2-1; a weak D match, TRBD2 (6 bases). CDR1 SEHNR and CDR2 FQNEAQ come from the germline V gene (reference sequence). V dropped 5 bases and J dropped 13 bases, with 18 bases sitting between them. This CDR3 spans 13 amino acids. As DNA, the CDR3 is TGTGCCAGCAGCATACTAGCACCCGCCCCTCAGTTCTTC. Amino acids: CASSILAPAPQFF.

V and J are TRBV10-3 and TRBJ1-3; possible D gene TRBD1, 6 bases. The V end lost 6 bases, the J end lost 0 bases, and 12 bases lay between the germline ends. This CDR3 region has 15 residues. Germline assignment: CDR1 ENHRY and CDR2 SYGVKD. CDR3 in amino acids: CAISGQPNSGNTIYF. The CDR3 DNA reads TGTGCCATCAGCGGACAGCCAAACTCTGGAAACACCATATATTTT.

V usage is TRBV27 and J usage is TRBJ1-2; 7 nucleotides agree with TRBD1. Germline loops: CDR1 MNHEY, CDR2 SMNVEV (reference sequence). V gave up 4 bases and J gave up 3 bases; unmatched junction bases: 2. The CDR3 spans 13 residues. The CDR3 loop is CASSYGTDYGYTF. The CDR3 DNA follows: TGTGCCAGCAGTTATGGGACAGACTATGGCTACACCTTC.

The V and J genes are TRBV4-3 and TRBJ2-2, with D hard to call. The CDR3 sequence is 15 residues long. The germline V and J ends were trimmed by 0 bases and 4 bases, with 9 bases remaining between them. Germline V lookup: CDR1 LGHNA, CDR2 YSLEER. CDR3 residues: CASSQDVHLTGELFF. The CDR3 DNA sequence: TGCGCCAGCAGCCAAGACGTACATCTCACCGGGGAGCTGTTTTTT.

This sequence joins TRBV6-2 or TRBV6-3 and TRBJ2-7; TRBD2 matches at 12 bases. V lost 6 bases, J lost 4 bases, and 4 bases stayed unmatched. Per the germline V gene, CDR1 is MNHEY and CDR2 is SVGEGT. The CDR3 spans 14 residues. CDR3 region: CASSPSGRGYEQYF. The CDR3 nucleotides read TGTGCCAGCAGCCCTAGCGGGAGGGGATACGAGCAGTACTTC.

V gene TRBV28 combines with J gene TRBJ2-7; 7 bases fit TRBD2. Germline CDR1 MDHEN, CDR2 SYDVKM. V shed 5 bases and J 4 bases; nucleotides not matched to a gene: 5. The CDR3 runs to 13 residues. The CDR3 loop reads CASSRTSLYEQYF. The CDR3 bases are TGTGCCAGCAGTAGGACTAGTTTGTACGAGCAGTACTTC.

V usage is TRBV7-2 and J usage is TRBJ2-3; TRBD1 aligns across 9 bases. The V gene's germline CDR1 is SGHTA and CDR2 FQGNSA. Losses at the gene ends were 4 bases for V and 5 bases for J; bases not matched to a gene: 7. The CDR3 covers 15 residues. CDR3 in DNA: TGTGCCAGCAGCTCGAACAGGGGGCGAGTAGATACGCAGTATTTT. Translating it yields CASSSNRGRVDTQYF.

This chain links TRBV9 with TRBJ1-2, with 7 nucleotides matching TRBD1. V gave up 3 bases and J gave up 6 bases; unmatched junction bases: 11. CDR3 length: 15 residues. Germline assignment: CDR1 SGDLS and CDR2 YYNGEE. CDR3 sequence reads: CASSALDRREDGYTF. As DNA, the CDR3 is TGTGCCAGCAGCGCCCTGGACAGGCGGGAGGATGGCTACACCTTC.

J is TRBJ1-1 and V is TRBV7-2; D is ambiguous. CDR3 size: 14 residues. V lost 5 bases and J lost 4, with 14 bases in between. CDR1 and CDR2 (germline): SGHTA, FQGNSA. CDR3 DNA sequence: TGTGCCAGCAGCACGTACTCGGGGAGCACTGAAGCTTTCTTT. Residues: CASSTYSGSTEAFF. Complete variable domain (other parts from reference TRBV7-2 and TRBJ1-1): GAGVSQSPSNKVTEKGKDVELRCDPISGHTALYWYRQSLGQGLEFLIYFQGNSAPDKSGLPSDRFSAERTGGSVSTLTIQRTQQEDSAVYLCASSTYSGSTEAFFGQGTRLTVV.

V gene TRBV6-5 combines with J gene TRBJ1-2, with a tentative D call TRBD1 (6 bases). Germline CDR1 is MNHEY and CDR2 is SVGAGI. V was shortened by 4 bases and J by 1 base, with 16 bases between the two germline ends. CDR3 length equals 16 residues. CDR3 sequence: CASSSLGQFFNYGYTF. The CDR3 DNA reads TGTGCCAGCAGTTCCCTCGGACAGTTCTTTAACTATGGCTACACCTTC.

The gene calls are TRBV15 and TRBJ2-7, with 11 bases that match TRBD2. The CDR3 is made up of 16 amino acids. J lost 3 bases, V lost 0 bases, and 4 bases had no gene match. CDR1 is LNHNV and CDR2 is YYDKDF in the germline V gene (reference sequence). CDR3 DNA sequence: TGTGCCACCAGCAGAGATACACTAGCGGGAGTCTACGAGCAGTACTTC. Amino acids: CATSRDTLAGVYEQYF.

This clone was seen a handful of times. The J gene is TRBJ2-5, the V gene TRBV5-1, with D perhaps matching TRBD1 (5 bases). This CDR3 comprises 16 residues. The V end lost 5 bases, the J end lost 2 bases, and 19 bases lay between the germline ends. Germline values: CDR1 SGHRS, CDR2 YFSETQ. The CDR3 coding sequence is TGCGCCAGCAGGGGAAATGCCAGGGTTATACAAGAGACCCAGTACTTC. Translated: CASRGNARVIQETQYF.

The V gene is TRBV5-6, the J gene TRBJ1-2; TRBD1 matches at 7 bases. J gave up 8 bases and V 4 bases, and 11 bases lay outside the gene matches. The CDR3 length is 14 residues. In germline, CDR1 is SGHDT, CDR2 YYEEEE. The CDR3 DNA reads TGTGCCAGCAGCCAGGACAGGCTCGGCCGGGGCTACACCTTC. Amino acids: CASSQDRLGRGYTF.

The chain recombines TRBV6-5 with TRBJ1-1, with a possible D match to TRBD1 (5 bases). The V end was cut by 6 bases, the J end by 4 bases, with 18 bases between. The CDR3 has 15 residues. Germline CDR1 and CDR2: MNHEY and SVGAGI. This CDR3 is CASSISRAGGTEAFF. For the CDR3, the DNA is TGTGCCAGCAGCATATCGAGGGCCGGGGGCACTGAAGCTTTCTTT.

The chain carries TRBV7-3 and TRBJ1-2; D is unresolved. The CDR3 is 13 residues long. The germline V gene has CDR1 SGHTA and CDR2 FQGTGA. The V gene lost 5 bases and the J gene lost 0 bases, with 7 bases spanning the gap. The CDR3 is CASSPQPNYGYTF. The DNA for the CDR3 is TGTGCCAGCAGCCCACAGCCTAACTATGGCTACACCTTC.